This TCR beta chain appears in the sequencing data of a study of cytomegalovirus exposure and HLA in healthy donors. Primers included in the PCR were 60 Vbeta and 13 Jbeta primers. Sequenced by immunoSEQ multiplex PCR; TCRdb stores in-frame clones only, minus some. The sample lists roughly 100,000 clones; about 16% were seen once. Germline values: CDR1 ENHRY, CDR2 SYGVKD. V was trimmed by 10 bases and J by 10 bases, leaving 22 bases between them. The CDR3 loop spans 13 amino acids. This chain links TRBV10-3 with TRBJ1-2; no reliable D call. The TCR originated in a female donor in good health and CMV-seronegative. Sample: PBMCs. The CDR3 nucleotides are TGTGCCACCTTATGGGAGGGCGGTTTGGACTACACCTTC. Protein: CATLWEGGLDYTF.